These T cell receptor beta chains were read from a single sample in a study of multiple sclerosis patients with progressive multifocal leukoencephalopathy. TCRdb's copy holds only in-frame clones and misses some; the assay was immunoSEQ multiplex PCR. The table lists approximately 29,000 clones, roughly 85% of them singletons. Sequenced here: PBMCs, sampled from a patient treated with natalizumab. The receptors come from a young woman with progressive multifocal leukoencephalopathy. The CDR3 runs from the conserved cysteine through the conserved F or W. The order of the fields is D gene, clone size, V gene, J gene, CDR3 DNA, CDR3 protein. The D gene is left open where the match is weak. The listing skips clone size in some rows; elsewhere it reads once, few, many or a size class.

D gene: -; clone size: -; V gene: TRBV5-8; J gene: TRBJ1-2; CDR3 DNA: TGTGCCAGCAGAGAAGCTAACTATGGCTACACCTTC; CDR3 protein: CASREANYGYTF
D gene: -; clone size: -; V gene: TRBV6-5; J gene: TRBJ2-7; CDR3 DNA: TGTGCCAGCAGTTACTTGGCGACGGCCGGGAAGGACGAGCAGTACTTC; CDR3 protein: CASSYLATAGKDEQYF
D gene: TRBD2; clone size: -; V gene: TRBV19; J gene: TRBJ2-3; CDR3 DNA: TGTGCCAGTAGTACCCAATTTAGCGGGAGAGGCACAGATACGCAGTATTTT; CDR3 protein: CASSTQFSGRGTDTQYF
D gene: -; clone size: -; V gene: TRBV2; J gene: TRBJ1-1; CDR3 DNA: TGTGCCAGCAGGGACAGATGGAACACTGAAGCTTTCTTT; CDR3 protein: CASRDRWNTEAFF
D gene: -; clone size: -; V gene: TRBV25-1; J gene: TRBJ2-7; CDR3 DNA: TGTGCCAGCAGTGAGGGATTCTACGAGCAGTACTTC; CDR3 protein: CASSEGFYEQYF
D gene: -; clone size: -; V gene: TRBV30; J gene: TRBJ1-1; CDR3 DNA: TGTGCCTGGACCGACGTAGGCAGCGAAATGGAAGAAGCTTTCTTT; CDR3 protein: CAWTDVGSEMEEAFF
D gene: -; clone size: -; V gene: TRBV10-1; J gene: TRBJ2-7; CDR3 DNA: TGCGCCAGCAGTGGAGGCCAAGGGCGTTACGAGCAGTACTTC; CDR3 protein: CASSGGQGRYEQYF
D gene: -; clone size: -; V gene: TRBV27; J gene: TRBJ1-6; CDR3 DNA: TGTGCCAGCAGTTTAGGGGCCGAAATATATAATTCACCCCTCCACTTT; CDR3 protein: CASSLGAEIYNSPLHF
D gene: -; clone size: few; V gene: TRBV5-4; J gene: TRBJ2-2; CDR3 DNA: TGTGCCAGCAGCTTAGGGTGGGAGCTGTTTTTT; CDR3 protein: CASSLGWELFF
D gene: TRBD1; clone size: -; V gene: TRBV29-1; J gene: TRBJ1-1; CDR3 DNA: TGCAGCGTTACAGGGGGGTCACTCCCAGCTTTCTTT; CDR3 protein: CSVTGGSLPAFF
D gene: -; clone size: few; V gene: TRBV6-1; J gene: TRBJ2-5; CDR3 DNA: TGTGCCAGCAGCCAAGTCGGGGAAGAGACCCAGTACTTC; CDR3 protein: CASSQVGEETQYF
D gene: -; clone size: -; V gene: TRBV19; J gene: TRBJ1-1; CDR3 DNA: TGTGCCAGCAAACCGCCCGGGGGGTTAAACACTGAAGCTTTCTTT; CDR3 protein: CASKPPGGLNTEAFF
D gene: TRBD2; clone size: -; V gene: TRBV5-5; J gene: TRBJ2-7; CDR3 DNA: TGTGCCAGCAGCTGGGGACTAGCGGTCTACGAGCAGTACTTC; CDR3 protein: CASSWGLAVYEQYF
D gene: -; clone size: -; V gene: TRBV5-4; J gene: TRBJ1-2; CDR3 DNA: TGTGCCAGCAGCCAAGGAGGGAGGGATATCAACTATGGCTACACCTTC; CDR3 protein: CASSQGGRDINYGYTF
D gene: -; clone size: once; V gene: TRBV10-3; J gene: TRBJ2-7; CDR3 DNA: TGTGCCATCAGTGATAAGGGGTTACCCTACGAGCAGTACTTC; CDR3 protein: CAISDKGLPYEQYF
D gene: TRBD1; clone size: -; V gene: TRBV5-1; J gene: TRBJ2-1; CDR3 DNA: TGCGCCAGCAGCTTGGAGGGGGCCAGGGACAATGAGCAGTTCTTC; CDR3 protein: CASSLEGARDNEQFF
D gene: -; clone size: -; V gene: TRBV21-1; J gene: TRBJ2-2; CDR3 DNA: TGTGCCAGCAGCAAAATAGAGACAGGGAACACCGGGGAGCTGTTTTTT; CDR3 protein: CASSKIETGNTGELFF
D gene: TRBD1; clone size: -; V gene: TRBV19; J gene: TRBJ2-5; CDR3 DNA: TGTGCCAGTAGTATAGATTCCGGGACAGGGGAGACCCAGTACTTC; CDR3 protein: CASSIDSGTGETQYF
D gene: TRBD2; clone size: -; V gene: TRBV4-1; J gene: TRBJ2-7; CDR3 DNA: TGCGCCAGCAGCCACCGACTAGCGGGGGGCTCCTACGAGCAGTACTTC; CDR3 protein: CASSHRLAGGSYEQYF
D gene: -; clone size: -; V gene: TRBV27; J gene: TRBJ2-1; CDR3 DNA: TGTGCCAGCAGTTTATCGCAGAGCTCCTACAATGAGCAGTTCTTC; CDR3 protein: CASSLSQSSYNEQFF